This record looks at one T cell receptor beta chain sequence and its context. Its antigen specificity is not known. Base qualities are not provided; no much larger clone lies one nucleotide away. These data are taken from a study of cytomegalovirus exposure and HLA in healthy donors (dated by TCRdb to 2016 to 2017). Concerning the study at large: According to an earlier analysis of around 600 of the donors, roughly 180 million T cells yielded 117 million unique TCR beta sequences and roughly 280 Gb of sequence data. Typing coverage varied by locus: roughly 629-630 donors for A, B, C, DRB1 and DQB1; 500 to 550 for DQA1; nearly 610 for DPA1; some 470 for DPB1. HLA typing included class I and class II loci at four-digit resolution. An early release covering more than 500 HLA-typed donors comprised 300 to 350 gigabases of sequencing data and tens of millions of unique TCR sequences. Donor age, sex, ethnicity and CMV serostatus were compiled together with the repertoire data. All discovery cohort repertoires had been generated on a single sequencing platform. A separate validation cohort of approximately 130 different subjects was used in addition to the roughly 640-subject first cohort. The T cell repertoires of about 700 subjects were profiled by immunosequencing and related to cytomegalovirus serostatus. Among about 370 genotyped donors of the cohort, an average of around 220,000 unique TCR beta nucleotide sequences was sequenced per donor, of which roughly 17% were non-productive. To predict cytomegalovirus infection status, the study combined high-throughput TCR immunosequencing, statistical association of individual TCRs with disease status, and machine learning. A later genetic analysis took genome-wide SNP genotypes for about 55% of the roughly 700 donors and used that subset as a discovery cohort. The study aimed to test whether cataloging public T cell receptors could reveal signatures of past pathogen exposure. Of the 300 to 500 genotyped donors, less than 90% were placed in the genetic ancestry cluster associated with self-reported Caucasian donors. An earlier analysis of fewer than 700 of the donors applied high-throughput TCR beta sequencing to assess whether each TCR beta V gene segment acted as functional or pseudogenic. Because of strong linkage in the cohort, five DR-DQ haplotypes were treated as single units for association and clustering. Rather than drawing on any new phenotypic data, the later analysis identified candidate immune exposures from TCR beta sequences and the way those sequences occurred across donors. A later analysis re-examined previously published TCR beta repertoires from just over 650 donors and added high-resolution HLA genotyping to investigate patterns of TCR occurrence.

In total, fewer than 750 healthy bone marrow donors made up the cohort. Cohort members were all nominally healthy when sampled, although unrecorded immune exposures were likely present. The donor tested CMV seropositive and was one of the 289 seropositive cohort members. Each donor provided a peripheral blood sample, and peripheral blood mononuclear cells were used for TCR beta sequencing. Genomic DNA was extracted from the blood cell samples with the Qiagen DNeasy Blood Extraction Kit. Library preparation used the immunoSEQ multiplex PCR assay. The multiplex PCR relied on a mix of 60 forward primers for TCR Vbeta segments and 13 reverse primers for TCR Jbeta segments. Amplification of the CDR3 region of rearranged TCR beta genes was performed with a multiplex PCR assay on genomic DNA. The amplified TCR beta libraries were sequenced on the Illumina HiSeq System as 87-base-pair reads. Per the original workflow: A later analysis counted about 80 million unique TCR beta chains across the roughly 700 repertoires, and approximately 11 million of these chains were shared by at least two donors. A nearest-neighbor algorithm error-corrected the raw reads and collapsed the reads into unique sequences, merging closely related sequences to remove PCR and sequencing errors. V, D and J gene segments were assigned by aligning CDR3 sequences to IMGT reference sequences. For a sequence to be retained, at least a six-nucleotide match to both a V gene segment and a J gene segment was required. A rearrangement was called productive if the CDR3 had no stop codons and remained in frame with V and J, and every other rearrangement was called non-productive. Following IMGT convention, CDR3 was defined as the stretch from the second conserved V-encoded cysteine to the conserved J-encoded phenylalanine. In an earlier analysis of around 640 of the donors, sequences lacking an unambiguous match to a single V gene segment were excluded. In an earlier analysis of several hundred of the donors, a V segment was called functional when productive rearrangements were above 56.7%, and segregating when the standard deviation between donors exceeded 5%. To diagnose cytomegalovirus status from the catalog of TCR beta chain sequences, a statistical classification framework was built. In a later analysis, V and J genes were assigned by comparing TCR nucleotide sequences against IMGT/GENE-DB human TR gene sequences. In a later analysis, CDR3 sequences and most-parsimonious VDJ recombination scenarios were assigned using the TCRdist pipeline. A later analysis defined each TCR beta chain by its CDR3 amino acid sequence plus V-gene family, and excluded reads lacking a unique V-gene family. A later analysis removed 450 to 600 highly shared, low-generation-probability nucleotide sequences to deal with suspected cross-contamination and a sequencing artifact. For each public chain, a later analysis derived a clonal expansion index from normalized ranks of inferred template counts within each repertoire. A later analysis computed generation probabilities with a VDJ recombination model fitted to out-of-frame rearrangements, and checked the results against IGoR. In a later analysis, TCR-TCR, TCR-HLA and TCR-CMV co-occurrence was scored with hypergeometric tests, and a repertoire-size bias correction was applied to TCR pairs. False discovery rates were estimated in a later analysis by permuting HLA or CMV assignments 20 times. In a later analysis, co-occurring TCRs were grouped using DBSCAN, and TCRdist sequence similarity was added for clustering within HLA-allele-positive subsets. Co-occurrence clustering excluded repertoires with fewer than 30,000 or more than 120,000 public chains, plus five with anomalous nucleotide sharing. Imported from immuneACCESS, the table was reduced by TCRdb to in-frame sequences with V and J called. These copies leave out some clones; in studies compared against another copy, an unresolved V gene accounts for under half, and the cause of the remainder is not known. That table is the source of V, J and clone size, and D and trimming were worked out from the DNA. In this sample the table shows about 190,000 clones, about four fifths of which occur a single time. The ten most abundant clones make up around 6% of the sample.

CDR1 and CDR2 are read off the germline V gene as SQVTM and ANQGSEA. From cysteine to phenylalanine, the CDR3 is 11 amino acids long. The DNA shown is the 33-base CDR3, in frame from base 1. Relative to germline, V is 5 bases shorter and J is 7 bases shorter, with 9 bases between their ends. What the research found in general, with its limitations: Compared with the roughly 600-donor mean, donors in an Asian-associated ancestry cluster had fewer N-insertions in productive TCRs, according to a later genetic analysis. According to a later analysis, TCR association rates differed among HLA loci, with DRB1 alleles showing the most associated TCRs and HLA-C alleles showing the fewest. Strong co-occurrence of HLA alleles, especially DR and DQ, made assigning TCR associations to individual alleles difficult. A later analysis associated 15,000 to 20,000 TCR beta sequences with specific HLA alleles at a false discovery rate of 0.05. In this cohort, only TCR beta chains were sequenced, and detectable features were limited by the absence of alpha or paired-chain data. A few of the identified cytomegalovirus-associated TCR beta chains were confirmed in vitro to be specific for cytomegalovirus antigens. In a later analysis, most CMV-associated TCR beta chains were found to appear HLA-restricted, with HLA associations seemingly driven largely by CMV exposure. The classifier was reported to diagnose cytomegalovirus status with high specificity and sensitivity in both the original cohort and the validation cohort. The study listed around 160 TCR beta chains as associated with cytomegalovirus. While some public TCRs were present in many individuals, most TCR sequences turned up only very rarely across donors. According to the authors, the approach could potentially be generalized to other disease states and immunological phenotypes. A cluster of highly shared sequence variants was judged likely to represent a technical artifact of the sequencing pipeline. A later analysis found that HLA-associated TCR beta chains were more clonally expanded and had lower generation probabilities than equally common non-associated chains. A further reported finding was that TCR beta sequences accurately predicted the HLA-A and HLA-B alleles for most subjects in the first cohort. Presence/absence analyses assumed roughly uniform sequencing depth across donors, an assumption that may not hold. The only immune exposure information available for the cohort was CMV serostatus. In a later genetic analysis, a missense DCLRE1C variant was associated with V-gene and J-gene trimming of TCR beta chains, and the association was replicated in an independent cohort. In a later analysis, several top co-occurrence clusters were reported to appear linked to parvovirus B19, influenza, CMV and Epstein-Barr virus. Linkage disequilibrium might explain the correlated functional status among segregating V segments, but an unknown experimental factor could not be ruled out. Because counts were too low, seventeen rarely observed V segments, including chromosome 9 orphons, were left out of the earlier analysis of 587 of the donors. An earlier analysis of approximately 530 of the donors showed that most TCR beta V segments appeared in productive rearrangements either about 87% or about 30% of the time, which broadly matched IMGT annotations. Because the 87-base-pair reads could not distinguish some IMGT-functional V segments, including TRBV6-2 and TRBV6-3, those segments were excluded. HLA typing was unavailable for some donors at each locus, so association tests used only the typed subset.

The chain uses TRBV29-1 and TRBJ2-1, with the D gene uncertain. The specimen sequenced was PBMCs. This clonotype originated in a woman aged 25-40 years in good health and CMV-seropositive. The nucleotide sequence is TGCAGCGTTTACAAAGTTAATGAGCAGTTCTTC. It translates as CSVYKVNEQFF.